One TCR beta chain is described in this entry. Its antigen is not known. Using its own MiXCR run on the reads, TCRdb lists one record per CDR3 protein. The sample includes around 430,000 distinct CDR3 sequences, about 39% of them seen just once. The record originates from a study of T cell repertoires in cytomegalovirus infection. The wider study: CMV infection plus the matching HLA type was flagged by public TCR beta signatures. Findings and limits, study-wide: Frequencies of public TCR beta families were cumulated, and this identified carriers of CMV plus the relevant HLA. HLA-C-restricted TCR beta clonotypes specific for CMV led the ex vivo response.

The receptor was derived from a human donor in good health (CMV status not recorded). Some clones in this sample may be carry-over from other donors' samples. The starting material was cultured PBMCs, obtained from culture after CMV antigen stimulation.

The chain's CDR3 is CASSAPGTSGLNEQFF. In DNA form, the CDR3 reads TGTGCCAGCAGCGCCCCCGGGACTAGCGGACTCAATGAGCAGTTCTTC. The J gene is TRBJ2-1, the V gene TRBV5-4, with 11 bases lining up with TRBD2. V dropped 4 bases and J dropped 6; count of bases not matched to a gene: 9. Germline lookup yields CDR1 SGHNT and CDR2 YYREEE (reference sequence). The CDR3 is 16 amino acids.